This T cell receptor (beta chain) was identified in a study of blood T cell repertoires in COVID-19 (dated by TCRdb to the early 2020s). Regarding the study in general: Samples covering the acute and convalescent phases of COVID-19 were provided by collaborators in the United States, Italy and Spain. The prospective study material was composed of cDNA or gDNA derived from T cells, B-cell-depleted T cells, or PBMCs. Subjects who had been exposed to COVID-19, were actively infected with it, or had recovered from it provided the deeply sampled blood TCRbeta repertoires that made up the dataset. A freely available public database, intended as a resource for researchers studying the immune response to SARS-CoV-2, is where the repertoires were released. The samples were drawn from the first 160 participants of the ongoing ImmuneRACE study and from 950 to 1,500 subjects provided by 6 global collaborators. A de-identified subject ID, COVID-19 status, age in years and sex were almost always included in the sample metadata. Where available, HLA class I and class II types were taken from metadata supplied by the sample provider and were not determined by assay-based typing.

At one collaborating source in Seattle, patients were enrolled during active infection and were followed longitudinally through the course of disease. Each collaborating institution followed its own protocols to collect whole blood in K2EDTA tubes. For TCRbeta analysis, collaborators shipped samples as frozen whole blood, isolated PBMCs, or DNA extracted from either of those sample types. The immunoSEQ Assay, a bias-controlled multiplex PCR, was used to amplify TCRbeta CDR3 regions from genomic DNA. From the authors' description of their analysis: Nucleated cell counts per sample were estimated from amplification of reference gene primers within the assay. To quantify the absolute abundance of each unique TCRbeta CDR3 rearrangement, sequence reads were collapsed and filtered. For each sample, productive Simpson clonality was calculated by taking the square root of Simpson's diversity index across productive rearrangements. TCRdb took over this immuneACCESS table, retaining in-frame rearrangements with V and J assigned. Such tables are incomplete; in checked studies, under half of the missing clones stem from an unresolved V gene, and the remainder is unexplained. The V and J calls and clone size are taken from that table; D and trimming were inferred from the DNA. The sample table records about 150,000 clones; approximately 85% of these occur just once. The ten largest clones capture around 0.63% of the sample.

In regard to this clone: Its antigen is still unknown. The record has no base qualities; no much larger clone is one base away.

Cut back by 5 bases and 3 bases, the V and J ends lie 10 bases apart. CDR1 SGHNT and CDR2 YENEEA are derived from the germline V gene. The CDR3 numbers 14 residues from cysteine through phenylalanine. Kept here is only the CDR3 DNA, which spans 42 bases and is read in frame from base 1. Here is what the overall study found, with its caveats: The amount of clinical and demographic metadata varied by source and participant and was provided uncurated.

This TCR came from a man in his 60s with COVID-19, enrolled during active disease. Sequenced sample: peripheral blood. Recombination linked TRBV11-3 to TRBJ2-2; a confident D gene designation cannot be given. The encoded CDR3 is CASSLRTDTGELFF. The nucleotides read TGTGCCAGCAGCCTGAGAACCGACACCGGGGAGCTGTTTTTT.